These T cell receptor beta chains were read from a single sample in a study of blood T cell dynamics during melanoma immunotherapy. Libraries were prepared by immunoSEQ multiplex PCR; TCRdb keeps only in-frame clonotypes and omits some of them. This table has about 11,000 clones, approximately 91% appearing once. The sequencing here drew on blood, taken from a patient treated with checkpoint blockade. These receptors were obtained from a human donor with melanoma. Each CDR3 is given with its conserved first and last residue. A D gene is named only where the DNA matches it firmly. The size field is filled for only some rows; it gives once, few, many or a size class.

j_call clone_size v_call d_call cdr3_nt cdr3_aa
TRBJ2-7 once TRBV4-3 NA TGCGCCAGCAGCCAAGTAGCGGACTATTCCTACGAGCAGTACTTC CASSQVADYSYEQYF
TRBJ1-1 NA TRBV5-1 TRBD1 TGCGCCAGCAGCCGGACAGGGGCCAATGTTGGCACTGAAGCTTTCTTT CASSRTGANVGTEAFF
TRBJ2-5 NA TRBV4-3 NA TGCGCCAGCAGCCAAGATGGGGGCCCGGGACAGTACTTC CASSQDGGPGQYF
TRBJ2-4 NA TRBV6-1 TRBD1 TGTGCCAGCAGTGAAGCCTCGACAGGGCCGGTCCAGTACTTC CASSEASTGPVQYF
TRBJ2-3 NA TRBV2 NA TGTGCCAGCAGTGAACAGGGGTTGAGCACAGATACGCAGTATTTT CASSEQGLSTDTQYF
TRBJ1-1 NA TRBV15 NA TGTGCCACCAGCAGAGGAAGACGGCCAGAGAACACTGAAGCTTTCTTT CATSRGRRPENTEAFF
TRBJ2-3 once TRBV6-1 NA TGTGCCAGCAGTGAAGGGGGCCCAGGTTTCAAGGATACGCAGTATTTT CASSEGGPGFKDTQYF
TRBJ1-1 once TRBV21-1 NA TGTGCCAGCAGCAAAGTCCAGCTGAACACTGAAGCTTTCTTT CASSKVQLNTEAFF
TRBJ1-2 NA TRBV7-2 NA TGTGCCAGCAGCTGGGCCCGGGAGAGCTATGGCTACACCTTC CASSWARESYGYTF
TRBJ2-3 NA TRBV29-1 TRBD2 TGCAGCGTTGGGGGCGGGCTCGGCGGGGGAGGCACAGATACGCAGTATTTT CSVGGGLGGGGTDTQYF
TRBJ1-4 NA TRBV4-3 TRBD1 TGCGCCAGCAGCCACCAAACCGGGACAGATAATGAAAAACTGTTTTTT CASSHQTGTDNEKLFF
TRBJ1-1 NA TRBV29-1 NA TGCAGCGTTGATAAGAACACTGAAGCTTTCTTT CSVDKNTEAFF
TRBJ1-1 NA TRBV6-6 NA TGTGCCAGCAGTTACAGAGGGATGAACACTGAAGCTTTCTTT CASSYRGMNTEAFF
TRBJ2-7 once TRBV9 TRBD2 TGTGCCAGCAGCTCAACACTAGCGAACTACGAGCAGTACTTC CASSSTLANYEQYF
TRBJ2-5 NA TRBV9 TRBD1 TGTGCCAGCACCCCGGGGACAGGGAAAGAGACCCAGTACTTC CASTPGTGKETQYF
TRBJ2-3 NA TRBV9 NA TGTGCCAGCAGCGTAGGTATCACAGATACGCAGTATTTT CASSVGITDTQYF
TRBJ2-3 once TRBV27 TRBD2 TGTGCCAGCAGCTCGATAGCGGGGGGTCGCGCAGATACGCAGTATTTT CASSSIAGGRADTQYF
TRBJ2-2 NA TRBV5-1 NA TGCGCCAGCAGCTTTAGGGCCCGCGCCGGGGAGCTGTTTTTT CASSFRARAGELFF
TRBJ2-3 NA TRBV5-8 NA TGTGCCAGCAGCTTTGAGGCGGATACGCAGTATTTT CASSFEADTQYF
TRBJ2-5 NA TRBV5-1 NA TGCGCCAGCAGCATCGGGACGGAGTTAGGGACCCAGTACTTC CASSIGTELGTQYF
TRBJ1-1 NA TRBV7-2 NA TGTGCCAGCAGCCCCGGGAGTGGGAACACTGAAGCTTTCTTT CASSPGSGNTEAFF
TRBJ2-7 NA TRBV5-1 TRBD1 TGCGCCAGCAGCTCGACAGGGGCGGAATCCTACGAGCAGTACTTC CASSSTGAESYEQYF
TRBJ2-7 NA TRBV19 TRBD1 TGTGCCAGTAGTGGAGACAGGGAAAACTACGAGCAGTACTTC CASSGDRENYEQYF
TRBJ1-2 NA TRBV19 NA TGTGCCAGTATAGGCAGGGGAGGTAGCTACACCTTC CASIGRGGSYTF
TRBJ1-1 NA TRBV4-3 TRBD1 TGCGCCAGCAGCCAAGAAGCCAGGGGGGTCACTGAAGCTTTCTTT CASSQEARGVTEAFF
TRBJ1-6 NA TRBV6-6 TRBD1 TGTGCCAGCAGACAGGGACAGTATAATTCACCCCTCCACTTT CASRQGQYNSPLHF
TRBJ2-7 NA TRBV19 TRBD1 TGTGCCAGTAGTTCCTTCGCTGGAAGGGGGCTAGGCTACTACGAGCAGTACTTC CASSSFAGRGLGYYEQYF
TRBJ2-7 NA TRBV7-6 TRBD2 TGTGCCAGCAGCCCCAACGTGCGGGCGGGGGGGACCTACGAGCAGTACTTC CASSPNVRAGGTYEQYF
TRBJ2-2 NA TRBV19 TRBD1 TGTGCCAGTAGTATTAAGACAGGGGGCGGCGGGGAGCTGTTTTTT CASSIKTGGGGELFF
TRBJ2-1 NA TRBV30 NA TGTGCCTGGAGTCCCAGGAGTGAGCAGTTCTTC CAWSPRSEQFF
TRBJ1-5 few TRBV7-2 NA TGTGCCAGCAGCTTAGGGTCAGGGGGCAATCAGCCCCAGCATTTT CASSLGSGGNQPQHF
TRBJ1-1 NA TRBV5-4 NA TGTGCCAGCAGCTTGGGGGGGCTCGTCACTGAAGCTTTCTTT CASSLGGLVTEAFF
TRBJ2-4 once TRBV29-1 NA TGCAGCGTTGTTTGGGGCATAGCCAAAAACATTCAGTACTTC CSVVWGIAKNIQYF
TRBJ1-3 NA TRBV6-1 TRBD1 TGTGCCTGTAGGAGGACAGGGGGCGCTGGAAACACCATATATTTT CACRRTGGAGNTIYF
TRBJ1-2 NA TRBV4-2 NA TGTGCCAGCAGCCAAGCTCCTCAGGGCACTTCGGGTGGCTACACCTTC CASSQAPQGTSGGYTF
TRBJ2-5 NA TRBV30 TRBD2 TGTGCCTGGAGTGTACTAGCGGGGGAAGAGACCCAGTACTTC CAWSVLAGEETQYF
TRBJ2-7 NA TRBV7-9 NA TGTGCCAGCAGCCCAGGACAGTCCTACGAGCAGTACTTC CASSPGQSYEQYF
TRBJ2-2 NA TRBV30 TRBD1 TGTGCCTGCCTGACAGGGATAGGGAACACCGGGGAGCTGTTTTTT CACLTGIGNTGELFF
TRBJ1-3 NA TRBV6-1 TRBD1 TGTGCCAGCAGTGTCCGGGACAGGGCCAACACCATATATTTT CASSVRDRANTIYF
TRBJ2-3 NA TRBV2 TRBD1 TGTGCCAGCAGCCCCCGGCCGGGACAGGGGGCAGATACGCAGTATTTT CASSPRPGQGADTQYF
TRBJ1-6 NA TRBV19 NA TGTGCCAGTAGCAAAGATCGGGGTCGATCACCCCTCCACTTT CASSKDRGRSPLHF
TRBJ2-3 NA TRBV18 TRBD2 TGTGCCAGCTCCAGGAGCGGGGGACTCACAGATACGCAGTATTTT CASSRSGGLTDTQYF
TRBJ2-5 few TRBV27 TRBD2 TGTGCCAGCAGTTCAGGGACTAGCGGGGGTTTGGGGGAGACCCAGTACTTC CASSSGTSGGLGETQYF
TRBJ2-3 NA TRBV4-1 NA TGCGCCAGCAGCCCCGATTGGGGGGCCCCTACCGCAGATACGCAGTATTTT CASSPDWGAPTADTQYF
TRBJ2-7 few TRBV4-2 NA TGTGCCAGCAGCCAAGATCTTGCGGGGAAGATGTACGAGCAGTACTTC CASSQDLAGKMYEQYF
TRBJ1-2 NA TRBV15 NA TGTGCCACCAGCAGAGATTTGGCTGAGGCGGGCTACACCTTC CATSRDLAEAGYTF
TRBJ1-1 NA TRBV5-8 NA TGTGCCAGCAGCTCCCTAACGTATGGGGGATCAGGCACTGAAGCTTTCTTT CASSSLTYGGSGTEAFF